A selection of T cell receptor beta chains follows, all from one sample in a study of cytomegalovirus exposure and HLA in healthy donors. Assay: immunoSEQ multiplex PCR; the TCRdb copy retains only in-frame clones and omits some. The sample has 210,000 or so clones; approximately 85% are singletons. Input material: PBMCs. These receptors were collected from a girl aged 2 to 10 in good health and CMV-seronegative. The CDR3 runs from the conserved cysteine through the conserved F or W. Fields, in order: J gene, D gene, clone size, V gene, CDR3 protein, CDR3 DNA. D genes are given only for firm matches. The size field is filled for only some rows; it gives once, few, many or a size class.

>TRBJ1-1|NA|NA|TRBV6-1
CASSEARGVEAFF
TGTGCCAGCAGTGAAGCGCGGGGGGTTGAAGCTTTCTTT
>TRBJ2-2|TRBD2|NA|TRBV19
CASRAGGNTGELFF
TGTGCCAGTAGAGCGGGAGGGAACACCGGGGAGCTGTTTTTT
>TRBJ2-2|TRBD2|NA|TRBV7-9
CAGRLAGATGELFF
TGTGCCGGGAGACTAGCGGGGGCCACCGGGGAGCTGTTTTTT
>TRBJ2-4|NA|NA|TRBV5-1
CASSPGNEYIIRVAKNIQYF
TGCGCCAGCAGCCCAGGAAATGAGTACATAATCAGAGTAGCCAAAAACATTCAGTACTTC
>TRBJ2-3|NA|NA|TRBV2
CASSSPRSESTDTQYF
TGTGCCAGCAGCTCCCCCCGCAGCGAAAGCACAGATACGCAGTATTTT
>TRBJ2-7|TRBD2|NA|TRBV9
CASSVAPSGRMYEQYF
TGTGCCAGCAGCGTAGCTCCCAGCGGGAGGATGTACGAGCAGTACTTC
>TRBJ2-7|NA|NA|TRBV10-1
CASGGTAGFYEQYF
TGCGCCAGCGGAGGGACGGCAGGCTTCTACGAGCAGTACTTC
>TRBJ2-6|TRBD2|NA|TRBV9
CASAPRGAGANVLTF
TGTGCCAGCGCCCCTCGGGGGGCTGGGGCCAACGTCCTGACTTTC
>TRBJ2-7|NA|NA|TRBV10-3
CAISESMSGSPYEQYF
TGTGCCATCAGTGAGTCGATGAGCGGGTCCCCCTACGAGCAGTACTTC
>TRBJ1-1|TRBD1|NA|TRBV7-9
CASSLGGTGDLKAFF
TGTGCCAGCAGCTTAGGGGGTACAGGGGACCTAAAAGCTTTCTTT
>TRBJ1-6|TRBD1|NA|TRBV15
CATQTGQGGSPLHF
TGTGCCACCCAGACGGGACAGGGAGGTTCACCCCTCCACTTT
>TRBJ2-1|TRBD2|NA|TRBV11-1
CASSLGLAGSSSYNEQFF
TGTGCCAGCAGCTTAGGACTAGCGGGGTCTAGCTCCTACAATGAGCAGTTCTTC
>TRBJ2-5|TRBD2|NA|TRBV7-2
CASSLAPSGRAWETQYF
TGTGCCAGCAGCTTAGCACCTAGCGGGAGGGCCTGGGAGACCCAGTACTTC
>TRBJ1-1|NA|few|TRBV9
CASSVGGERASEAFF
TGTGCCAGCAGCGTAGGGGGGGAAAGGGCTTCTGAAGCTTTCTTT
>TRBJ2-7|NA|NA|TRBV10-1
CATTRTELYEQYF
TGCGCCACCACCAGGACAGAACTTTACGAGCAGTACTTC